This is a list of T cell receptor beta chains from one sample in a study of graft-versus-host responses after intestinal transplantation. The protocol was immunoSEQ multiplex PCR, while the TCRdb copy is restricted to in-frame clones and leaves out a portion. The repertoire includes about 93,000 clones, about 93% of them detected once, and around 0.49% sits in the top ten. For these receptors, no antigen is known. This material consisted of unstimulated CD8+ T cells sorted from spleen or lymph node cells, taken before intestinal transplant. Receptor source: a human donor who received an intestinal transplant. CDR3s include the opening cysteine and the closing phenylalanine or tryptophan. A D gene is named only where the DNA matches it firmly. A row's size may be missing; if present it is once, few, many or a size class.

TRBJ2-5,TRBD2,NA,TRBV7-3,TGTGCCAGCAGCTCTAGCGGGGGGGCCTTAGAGACCCAGTACTTC,CASSSSGGALETQYF
TRBJ2-5,NA,NA,TRBV29-1,TGCAGCGTTGATCGGGTTAGCCCCAAACAAGAGACCCAGTACTTC,CSVDRVSPKQETQYF
TRBJ2-5,NA,NA,TRBV27,TGTGCCAGCAGTTCGTTATCGGGTCGAGAGACCCAGTACTTC,CASSSLSGRETQYF
TRBJ2-3,TRBD2,NA,TRBV7-6,TGTGCCAGCAGCCGGTGGACTAGGACTAGCACAGATACGCAGTATTTT,CASSRWTRTSTDTQYF
TRBJ1-5,TRBD1,NA,TRBV19,TGTGCCACGGGACAGGGGAATCAGCCCCAGCATTTT,CATGQGNQPQHF
TRBJ2-3,NA,once,TRBV4-1,TGCGCCAGCACACCTATACAGGGATTCAGCACAGATACGCAGTATTTT,CASTPIQGFSTDTQYF
TRBJ2-1,NA,NA,TRBV11-2,TGTGCCAGCAGCTTAGATGTCGCCCGCGCGGCGAACACCTACAATGAGCAGTTCTTC,CASSLDVARAANTYNEQFF
TRBJ2-5,NA,NA,TRBV9,TGTGCCAGCAGCGAGGGGGGGGCGACAGACCAAGAGACCCAGTACTTC,CASSEGGATDQETQYF
TRBJ2-1,NA,NA,TRBV4-2,TGTGCCAGCAGGGAGAGGAGCTCCTACAATGAGCAGTTCTTC,CASRERSSYNEQFF
TRBJ1-1,NA,NA,TRBV1,TGCACCAGCAGCCAAGTATTAGGTCCGGGACAGATGAACACTGAAGCTTTCTTT,CTSSQVLGPGQMNTEAFF
TRBJ2-2,NA,NA,TRBV7-6,TGTGCCAGCAGCTTAGCCCCACAGACGCCCGGGGAGCTGTTTTTT,CASSLAPQTPGELFF
TRBJ1-1,TRBD1,NA,TRBV19,TGTGCCAGTAGTCTAACAGGGGTGAACACTGAAGCTTTCTTT,CASSLTGVNTEAFF
TRBJ2-2,TRBD1,once,TRBV6-1,TGTGCCAGCAGTGAACTCGGGACAGGGGACACCGGGGAGCTGTTTTTT,CASSELGTGDTGELFF
TRBJ2-2,NA,NA,TRBV9,TGTGCCAGCAGCGCTAGCGACACCGGGGAGCTGTTTTTT,CASSASDTGELFF
TRBJ1-1,NA,NA,TRBV7-9,TGTGCCAGCAGCGTGACCAGGGACACTGAAGCTTTCTTT,CASSVTRDTEAFF
TRBJ2-4,TRBD1,NA,TRBV27,TGTGCCAGCAGTTCGGACAGGGAGGATGGCAAAAACATTCAGTACTTC,CASSSDREDGKNIQYF
TRBJ2-7,NA,once,TRBV11-2,TGTGCCAGCAGCCCCCTCTACGAGCAGTACTTC,CASSPLYEQYF
TRBJ1-1,TRBD1,NA,TRBV7-9,TGTGCCAGCAGCTTAGTCCAGGGGGTAAACACTGAAGCTTTCTTT,CASSLVQGVNTEAFF
TRBJ2-7,TRBD1,once,TRBV27,TGTGCCAGCAGTCTTCGGGACAGGGGTATCTACGAGCAGTACTTC,CASSLRDRGIYEQYF
TRBJ2-1,NA,NA,TRBV30,TGTGCCTGGAGTATTAATAGTATCGCCGAGCAGTTCTTC,CAWSINSIAEQFF
TRBJ1-5,NA,NA,TRBV19,TGTGCCAGTACCATCAACGGGGGGCAGCCCCAGCATTTT,CASTINGGQPQHF
TRBJ2-7,TRBD2,NA,TRBV4-3,TGCGCCAGCAGCCAAAGCCGAAGCGGGATGTCCTACGAGCAGTACTTC,CASSQSRSGMSYEQYF
TRBJ1-1,TRBD1,NA,TRBV29-1,TGCAGCGTTGAAGGGGACAGGGGTGAAGCTTTCTTT,CSVEGDRGEAFF
TRBJ1-3,NA,NA,TRBV13,TGTGCCAGCAGCCCCCGGTCTGGAAACACCATATATTTT,CASSPRSGNTIYF
TRBJ2-2,NA,NA,TRBV9,TGTGCCAGCAGCACCCCCAGAGCCGGGACATCGAACACCGGGGAGCTGTTTTTT,CASSTPRAGTSNTGELFF
TRBJ2-1,NA,NA,TRBV13,TGTGCCAGCAGCCCTCTCGTGAGCTCCTACAATGAGCAGTTCTTC,CASSPLVSSYNEQFF
TRBJ2-5,TRBD1,once,TRBV19,TGTGCCAGTAGTACCCACCGGACAGGGGAAGAGACCCAGTACTTC,CASSTHRTGEETQYF
TRBJ2-3,TRBD2,NA,TRBV5-4,TGTGCCAGCAGCTTCCGGGGGGGCACAGATACGCAGTATTTT,CASSFRGGTDTQYF
TRBJ2-3,TRBD2,NA,TRBV11-2,TGTGCCAGCAGCTTAGGTCGACTAGTAGCGGGAGACTTCACAGATACGCAGTATTTT,CASSLGRLVAGDFTDTQYF
TRBJ2-3,NA,NA,TRBV6-1,TGTGCCAGCAGTGAAAGTGAGGGAGGCCTCACAGATACGCAGTATTTT,CASSESEGGLTDTQYF
TRBJ1-2,NA,NA,TRBV7-9,TGTGCCAGCAGCTTCGACAGCAACCCAGCTAACTATGGCTACACCTTC,CASSFDSNPANYGYTF
TRBJ1-5,NA,NA,TRBV6-6,TGTGCCAGCAGTTCCCTAGGGGGGGGTCAGCCCCAGCATTTT,CASSSLGGGQPQHF
TRBJ1-1,NA,once,TRBV5-8,TGTGCCAGCGAGCTCGGGGGGCTGAACACTGAAGCTTTCTTT,CASELGGLNTEAFF
TRBJ1-6,TRBD1,NA,TRBV30,TGTGCCTGGAGTGCCATTGGGACAGAGGGGTTCGCCCTCCACTTT,CAWSAIGTEGFALHF
TRBJ1-6,TRBD1,NA,TRBV27,TGTGCCAGCAGTTTACCGACAGGGGGCACGAATTCACCCCTCCACTTT,CASSLPTGGTNSPLHF
TRBJ2-1,NA,few,TRBV5-5,TGTGCCAGCAGCTTGGTTGGAGGGGAACGATATTACAATGAGCAGTTCTTC,CASSLVGGERYYNEQFF
TRBJ2-5,NA,NA,TRBV6-1,TGTGCCAGCAGTGAATGGTTTGGCAGGGCCCAAGAGACCCAGTACTTC,CASSEWFGRAQETQYF
TRBJ2-1,NA,NA,TRBV2,TGTGCGATGGCCTCCTACAATGAGCAGTTCTTC,CAMASYNEQFF
TRBJ1-1,NA,NA,TRBV19,TGTGCCAGTAGTCTAAGGGACTCGAACACTGAAGCTTTCTTT,CASSLRDSNTEAFF
TRBJ1-4,TRBD1,NA,TRBV30,TGTGCCTGGAGTGTGCCGGGACAGGCGGTTTTT,CAWSVPGQAVF
TRBJ2-7,TRBD2,NA,TRBV7-2,TGTGCCAGCAGCTTAGGGGGTCGGGGGGAGGGCTACGAGCAGTACTTC,CASSLGGRGEGYEQYF
TRBJ2-7,NA,NA,TRBV5-1,TGCGCCAGCAGCGACCCGGGACTGACCTCCTACGAGCAGTACTTC,CASSDPGLTSYEQYF
TRBJ2-7,TRBD1,NA,TRBV2,TGTGCCAGCAGTGACCCGGGACAGGCCTACGAGCAGTACTTC,CASSDPGQAYEQYF
TRBJ1-4,TRBD1,few,TRBV6-5,TGTGCCAGCAGCTACTCTGGGCAGGGGGGCGAAAAACTGTTTTTT,CASSYSGQGGEKLFF
TRBJ2-7,TRBD1,NA,TRBV5-4,TGTGCCAGCAGCTCCGGGACAGGGTTCCACGAGCAGTACTTC,CASSSGTGFHEQYF
TRBJ2-7,TRBD2,NA,TRBV29-1,TGCAGCGTTGATGGGGTCGTCGGTAGCGGGGGGCGTAAATCCTACGAGCAGTACTTC,CSVDGVVGSGGRKSYEQYF
TRBJ1-5,NA,NA,TRBV19,TGTGCCAGCCGGAGCTTGGACAATCAGCCCCAGCATTTT,CASRSLDNQPQHF
TRBJ2-7,TRBD2,once,TRBV7-6,TGTGCCAGCAGCTCCGTAGCGGGGGGGAGCTCCTACGAGCAGTACTTC,CASSSVAGGSSYEQYF
TRBJ1-2,NA,once,TRBV19,TGTGCCAGTAGCTCATGGGCCCACTATGGCTACACCTTC,CASSSWAHYGYTF
TRBJ2-7,TRBD2,NA,TRBV7-6,TGTGCCAGCAGCTTAGCTAGCGGGGGTCTCTCCTACGAGCAGTACTTC,CASSLASGGLSYEQYF
TRBJ2-3,NA,NA,TRBV2,TGTGCCAGCAGGGTTGGGAGTGCAGATACGCAGTATTTT,CASRVGSADTQYF
TRBJ1-1,NA,NA,TRBV30,TGTGCCTGGAGTGAGGGGGGGCTTACTGAAGCTTTCTTT,CAWSEGGLTEAFF
TRBJ1-3,NA,NA,TRBV30,TGTGCCTGGAGTGTTCGGTCTTCTGGAAACACCATATATTTT,CAWSVRSSGNTIYF